Following are 22 T cell receptor beta chains from one sample sequenced in a study of cytomegalovirus exposure and HLA in healthy donors. With 60 Vbeta and 13 Jbeta primers, the PCR was carried out. Repertoires were generated with immunoSEQ multiplex PCR, while TCRdb's copy carries only in-frame clones and drops some. This table holds 95,000 to 130,000 clones, 81% found once. Sequences were obtained from PBMCs. Every receptor here comes from a woman aged 30 to 39 in good health and CMV-seronegative.

The V call is TRBV27, the J call TRBJ2-6; 11 bases map to TRBD1. This CDR3 is 17 amino acids long. The junction had 3 bases not matched to a gene; V was cut back by 5 bases and J by 0 bases. Per the germline V gene, CDR1 is MNHEY and CDR2 is SMNVEV (reference sequence). The CDR3, as DNA: TGTGCCAGCAGTCGGGACAGGGGGAACTCTGGGGCCAACGTCCTGACTTTC. Translated: CASSRDRGNSGANVLTF. Full variable domain (outside the CDR3, taken from reference TRBV27 and TRBJ2-6): EAQVTQNPRYLITVTGKKLTVTCSQNMNHEYMSWYRQDPGLGLRQIYYSMNVEVTDKGDVPEGYKVSRKEKRNFPLILESPSPNQTSLYFCASSRDRGNSGANVLTFGAGSRLTVL.

The V gene is TRBV7-2, the J gene TRBJ2-7; tentative D call: TRBD2 (6 bases). V was shortened by 1 base and J by 1 base, with 11 bases between the two germline ends. This CDR3 comprises 15 residues. Germline CDR1 is SGHTA and CDR2 is FQGNSA. CDR3 coding DNA: TGTGCCAGCAGCTTAGGTGGTAGCGGTTCCTACGAGCAGTACTTC. It encodes CASSLGGSGSYEQYF. The full variable domain, in which reference TRBV7-2 and TRBJ2-7 provide the parts outside the CDR3, is GAGVSQSPSNKVTEKGKDVELRCDPISGHTALYWYRQSLGQGLEFLIYFQGNSAPDKSGLPSDRFSAERTGGSVSTLTIQRTQQEDSAVYLCASSLGGSGSYEQYFGPGTRLTVT.

Only a few counts were recorded for this clone. The chain joins TRBV2 to TRBJ1-2, with D possibly being TRBD1 (5 bases). V was shortened by 2 bases and J by 7 bases, with 11 bases between the two germline ends. This CDR3 comprises 13 residues. Looked up from germline, CDR1 is SNHLY and CDR2 is FYNNEI. The CDR3 loop reads CASSEHLGVGYTF. CDR3 coding DNA: TGTGCCAGCAGTGAACATCTAGGGGTTGGCTACACCTTC.

This chain connects TRBV29-1 to TRBJ2-2; 11 nucleotides align to TRBD1. This CDR3 is built from 14 residues. Per germline, CDR1 SQVTM and CDR2 ANQGSEA. Unmatched junction bases numbered 6, after V lost 6 bases and J lost 6 bases. CDR3 residues: CSVRTGGAAGELFF. The CDR3 DNA reads as TGCAGCGTCAGGACAGGGGGCGCCGCCGGGGAGCTGTTTTTT.

The rearrangement links TRBV5-1 to TRBJ2-7; D possibly corresponds to TRBD1 (5 bases). Per germline, CDR1 SGHRS and CDR2 YFSETQ. CDR3 length: 13 amino acids. V was pared by 5 bases and J by 2 bases, with 11 bases between. DNA for the CDR3: TGCGCCAGCAGTGGGGCTACTGCCTACGAGCAGTACTTC. It specifies CASSGATAYEQYF. Supplemented by reference TRBV5-1 and TRBJ2-7, the full variable domain reads KAGVTQTPRYLIKTRGQQVTLSCSPISGHRSVSWYQQTPGQGLQFLFEYFSETQRNKGNFPGRFSGRQFSNSRSEMNVSTLELGDSALYLCASSGATAYEQYFGPGTRLTVT.

The V call is TRBV9, the J call TRBJ2-7, with D possibly being TRBD2 (5 bases). V was cut by 0 bases and J by 7 bases, with 8 bases left in between. The CDR3 covers 12 residues. Germline assignment: CDR1 SGDLS and CDR2 YYNGEE. In nucleotides, the CDR3 is TGTGCCAGCAGCGTAGGCGGAGGAGAGCAGTACTTC. Encoded protein: CASSVGGGEQYF.

This chain uses TRBV19 with TRBJ1-1; TRBD1 is a possible D gene (6 bases). Trimming pared 6 bases from V and 1 base from J, leaving 15 bases between. The CDR3 sequence is 15 residues long. The V gene's germline CDR1 is LNHDA and CDR2 SQIVND (reference sequence). This CDR3 reads CASRNPGHKNTEAFF. The CDR3 DNA reads TGTGCCAGTAGAAACCCGGGACATAAGAACACTGAAGCTTTCTTT.

The chain has TRBV6-6 and TRBJ2-6; perhaps TRBD2 as D (5 bases). V lost 5 bases and J 3 bases, leaving 8 bases between the germline ends. Germline lookup yields CDR1 MNHNY and CDR2 SVGAGI (reference sequence). This CDR3 is built from 14 residues. The DNA of the CDR3 is TGTGCCAGCAGTGTAGGGAGTGGGGCCAACGTCCTGACTTTC. Translation gives CASSVGSGANVLTF.

The chain recombines TRBV7-8 with TRBJ2-7; D not resolved. The germline CDR1 and CDR2 sequences are SGHVS and FQNEAQ. With 2 bases removed from V and 3 bases from J, the gap between germline ends came to 14 bases. The CDR3 covers 15 residues. The CDR3 nucleotides are TGTGCCAGCAGCTTAATCTCCTCGTCCCTCTACGAGCAGTACTTC. This sequence encodes CASSLISSSLYEQYF.

V usage is TRBV5-4 and J usage is TRBJ2-5, with 10 bases aligning to TRBD1. Per the germline V gene, CDR1 is SGHNT and CDR2 is YYREEE (reference sequence). The J segment lost 1 base and the V segment lost 3 bases, leaving 3 bases of the junction unmatched. The CDR3 consists of 15 residues. The CDR3 loop reads CASSSRQGAQETQYF. CDR3 sequence (DNA): TGTGCCAGCAGCTCACGACAGGGGGCCCAAGAGACCCAGTACTTC.

The rearrangement uses TRBV11-2 and TRBJ2-7; 7 bases fit TRBD2. The CDR3 extends over 14 amino acids. The trim removed 6 bases at V and 3 bases at J, leaving 8 bases unmatched. Germline V gene data show CDR1 as SGHAT and CDR2 as FQNNGV. CDR3 amino acids: CASRRSGKGYEQYF. In DNA, the CDR3 is TGTGCCAGCAGAAGGAGCGGGAAGGGCTACGAGCAGTACTTC.

V and J are TRBV28 and TRBJ2-5; D possibly corresponds to TRBD1 (5 bases). The ends were cut back, 7 bases at V and 1 base at J, with 13 bases in the middle. The CDR3 length is 14 residues. In germline, CDR1 is MDHEN, CDR2 SYDVKM. In nucleotides, the CDR3 is TGTGCCAGCACCTCTCAGGGCCCCCAAGAGACCCAGTACTTC. Residues: CASTSQGPQETQYF.

V and J are TRBV11-2 and TRBJ1-5, with 10 bases fitting TRBD1. The CDR3 is 14 residues long. Trimming removed 5 bases from V and 4 bases from J; junction bases left unmatched: 2. Germline CDR1 is SGHAT and CDR2 is FQNNGV. The CDR3 spells CASSQGQGNQPQHF. The CDR3 region has the DNA TGTGCCAGCAGCCAGGGACAGGGGAATCAGCCCCAGCATTTT.

The chain employs TRBV6-5 and TRBJ2-3; D perhaps matches TRBD1 (8 bases). Germline assignment: CDR1 MNHEY and CDR2 SVGAGI. The V end was cut by 6 bases, the J end by 11 bases, with 18 bases between. The CDR3 extends over 13 amino acids. DNA of the CDR3: TGTGCCAGCAGCGACAGGGGAGGGAATAAGCAGTATTTT. It codes for CASSDRGGNKQYF.

The chain combines TRBV28 with TRBJ2-7, with TRBD2 matching over 9 bases. Trimming cost V 7 bases and J 2 bases; bases outside gene matches: 6. The CDR3 has 14 amino acids. The germline CDR1 and CDR2 sequences are MDHEN and SYDVKM. DNA of the CDR3: TGTGCCAGCATGCGGGAGGGCAAACCCTACGAGCAGTACTTC. Amino acid sequence: CASMREGKPYEQYF.

The chain joins TRBV5-1 to TRBJ1-4, with D maybe TRBD1 (5 bases). CDR1 and CDR2 from the germline V gene are SGHRS and YFSETQ. The V and J ends lost 2 bases and 8 bases respectively, with 13 bases between them. This CDR3 comprises 14 residues. CDR3 bases: TGCGCCAGCAGCTTTGGAAGGGGCGAAGAAAAACTGTTTTTT. The encoded protein is CASSFGRGEEKLFF.

The V and J genes are TRBV30 and TRBJ1-1; D is unclear. Trimming cost V 4 bases and J 2 bases, with 11 bases left between them. The CDR3 is 13 amino acids. Germline V gene lookup returns CDR1 GTSNPN and CDR2 SVGIG (reference sequence). CDR3 sequence (DNA): TGTGCCTGGACTATCCGGGGAAACACTGAAGCTTTCTTT. This encodes CAWTIRGNTEAFF.

This chain links TRBV4-3 with TRBJ2-5; 7 nucleotides agree with TRBD1. V shed 0 bases and J 5 bases; nucleotides not matched to a gene: 9. The CDR3 length is 16 residues. Germline V lookup: CDR1 LGHNA, CDR2 YSLEER. The CDR3 protein is CASSQDSTGSLETQYF. CDR3 in DNA: TGCGCCAGCAGCCAAGATTCGACAGGGAGTTTGGAGACCCAGTACTTC.

The chain combines TRBV2 with TRBJ1-3; no clear D gene. This CDR3 is built from 14 residues. CDR1 and CDR2 from the germline V gene are SNHLY and FYNNEI. The ends were cut back, 2 bases at V and 4 bases at J, with 9 bases in the middle. This chain's CDR3 is CASSEPGVGNTIYF. In nucleotides, the CDR3 is TGTGCCAGCAGTGAACCGGGAGTAGGAAACACCATATATTTT.

The chain couples TRBV9 to TRBJ1-4, with 8 bases matching TRBD1. Per germline, CDR1 SGDLS and CDR2 YYNGEE. V shed 0 bases, J shed 2 bases, and the junction held 0 bases outside the gene matches. The length of the CDR3 is 15 residues. DNA for the CDR3: TGTGCCAGCAGCGTAGGGGACAGGACTAATGAAAAACTGTTTTTT. It is translated as CASSVGDRTNEKLFF.

V and J are TRBV28 and TRBJ1-5; tentatively, D is TRBD1 (5 bases). This CDR3 has 15 amino acids. The germline V gene encodes CDR1 MDHEN and CDR2 SYDVKM. Trimming stripped 6 bases from V and 2 bases from J, with 14 bases between. CDR3 residues: CASSPRLGGNQPQHF. CDR3 sequence (DNA): TGTGCCAGCAGCCCTAGGTTAGGGGGCAATCAGCCCCAGCATTTT.

This clone was seen only once. The chain uses TRBV4-1 and TRBJ2-7, with a weak D call TRBD1 (5 bases). This CDR3 is 11 amino acids long. Germline lookup yields CDR1 MGHRA and CDR2 YSYEKL. Deletions cut 11 bases from V and 5 bases from J, with 13 bases between. As DNA, the CDR3 is TGCGCCTACAAAGGGGCCCACGAGCAGTACTTC. This encodes CAYKGAHEQYF.